The 27 T cell receptor beta chains below all came from one sample that was sequenced in a study of regulatory T cells in long-lasting Graves disease. CDR3-region Arm-PCR and iRepertoire HTBI primers produced the TCR beta libraries. One entry per CDR3 protein results from TCRdb running MiXCR on the multiplex PCR reads. The sample has roughly 470,000 distinct CDR3 sequences; less than 25% are singletons. Regarding time point: persistent/refractory GD, antithyroid drugs over 5 years with positive TRAb. RNA from PBMCs was the source of the TCR library. The source was peripheral blood mononuclear cells (PBMCs), collected when the disease was refractory, from a patient treated with antithyroid drugs. These TCRs come from a female donor with Graves disease.

The CDR3 bases are TGTGCCAGCAGCTCTAGCCGGGACCCACGAGAAGGCTACACCTTC. Amino acid sequence: CASSSSRDPREGYTF. The V and J genes are TRBV7-9 and TRBJ1-2; tentative D call: TRBD1 (5 bases). This CDR3 region has 15 residues. The germline CDR1 and CDR2 sequences are SEHNR and FQNEAQ (reference sequence). Deletions cut 4 bases from V and 8 bases from J, with 20 bases between.

V is TRBV7-3 and J is TRBJ1-1; 7 positions match TRBD1. The CDR3 runs 18 residues. Germline loops: CDR1 SGHTA, CDR2 FQGTGA. The trim removed 2 bases at V and 3 bases at J, leaving 15 bases unmatched. For the CDR3, the DNA is TGTGCCAGCAGCTTACGAGGTTCCAGGGGGTATACGGACACTGAAGCTTTCTTT. Translated, it gives CASSLRGSRGYTDTEAFF.

The CDR3 nucleotides are TGTGCCAGCAGCTTATATCCTGTTGATCAGCCCCAGCATTTT. Residues: CASSLYPVDQPQHF. V and J are TRBV7-9 and TRBJ1-5; D remains ambiguous. The germline V gene encodes CDR1 SEHNR and CDR2 FQNEAQ (reference sequence). Trimming took off 2 bases at V and 5 bases at J, with 10 bases between the two ends. CDR3 size: 14 residues.

The chain joins TRBV11-2 to TRBJ1-3, with 8 positions matching TRBD1. The V gene's germline CDR1 is SGHAT and CDR2 FQNNGV. The CDR3 runs to 15 residues. V lost 2 bases, J lost 3 bases, and 3 bases stayed unmatched. CDR3: CASSLTGGFGNTIYF. CDR3 DNA: TGTGCCAGCAGCTTAACAGGGGGATTTGGAAACACCATATATTTT.

The rearrangement joins TRBV24-1 to TRBJ1-5, with a weak D call TRBD1 (6 bases). Germline CDR1 is KGHDR and CDR2 is SFDVKD. CDR3 length: 15 amino acids. Trimming shortened V by 4 bases and J by 2 bases, and 11 bases separated the two germline ends. For the CDR3, the DNA is TGTGCCACCAGTGAGGGGGCCTGGCGCAATCAGCCCCAGCATTTT. This codes for CATSEGAWRNQPQHF.

The chain carries TRBV4-2 and TRBJ1-3; D is possibly TRBD1 (5 bases). With 2 bases removed from V and 10 bases from J, the gap between germline ends came to 12 bases. The CDR3 consists of 13 residues. CDR1 is LGHNA, CDR2 YNFKEQ, per germline. CDR3 protein: CASSQWSGETIYF. The CDR3 coding sequence is TGTGCCAGCAGCCAATGGTCGGGGGAAACCATATATTTT.

The CDR3 DNA follows: TGCAGCGTTGCGGCGGAGGCCGGGGAGCTGTTTTTT. Translation: CSVAAEAGELFF. The rearrangement joins TRBV29-1 to TRBJ2-2; D perhaps matches TRBD2 (5 bases). V was cut by 4 bases and J by 6 bases, with 9 bases left in between. Germline CDR1 and CDR2: SQVTM and ANQGSEA. The CDR3 runs to 12 residues.

This clonotype occurred many times. V and J are TRBV4-2 and TRBJ2-5, with 8 bases matching TRBD2. This CDR3 is 14 amino acids long. The ends lost 1 base at V and 3 bases at J; junction bases unmatched: 1. Germline CDR1 reads LGHNA; CDR2 reads YNFKEQ. CDR3 nucleotides: TGTGCCAGCAGCCAAGGGGGACTAGAAGAGACCCAGTACTTC. This gives the protein CASSQGGLEETQYF.

In this sample, this clonotype turned up a few times. The chain employs TRBV2 and TRBJ2-7; D is unresolved. The ends were cut back, 10 bases at V and 5 bases at J, with 18 bases in the middle. The CDR3 sequence is 13 residues long. Germline V CDR1 and CDR2: SNHLY, FYNNEI. The CDR3 nucleotides are TGTGCCACCTTGGGCCCGGGTATACACGAGCAGTACTTC. Amino acid sequence: CATLGPGIHEQYF.

This chain joins TRBV19 and TRBJ1-2, with 8 bases that match TRBD1. Germline assignment: CDR1 LNHDA and CDR2 SQIVND (reference sequence). This CDR3 is built from 18 residues. V gave up 7 bases and J gave up 6 bases; unmatched junction bases: 22. This CDR3 is CASTATGTGIRMVNGYTF. CDR3 coding DNA: TGTGCCAGTACTGCCACCGGGACAGGAATTCGGATGGTCAATGGCTACACCTTC.

V and J are TRBV27 and TRBJ2-4; TRBD1 aligns across 7 bases. After removal of 5 bases from V and 6 bases from J, the junction contained 7 bases not matched to a gene. The CDR3 is made up of 14 amino acids. From germline, CDR1 is MNHEY and CDR2 SMNVEV (reference sequence). This CDR3 reads CASSLLTGTNIQYF. CDR3 nucleotides: TGTGCCAGCAGTCTCCTGACAGGGACAAACATTCAGTACTTC.

This clonotype was counted ten times or more. The chain recombines TRBV2 with TRBJ1-5; D ambiguous. The CDR3 is 13 amino acids. Germline lookup yields CDR1 SNHLY and CDR2 FYNNEI. The V gene lost 3 bases and the J gene lost 1 base, with 4 bases spanning the gap. The CDR3 DNA follows: TGTGCCAGCAGTGACGGGAGCAATCAGCCCCAGCATTTT. Protein sequence: CASSDGSNQPQHF.

This clonotype was picked up a small number of times. The CDR3 here is CSAFGGRAYNSPLHF. The CDR3 coding sequence is TGCAGTGCATTTGGCGGGAGGGCTTATAATTCACCCCTCCACTTT. The chain combines TRBV20-1 with TRBJ1-6, with D uncertain. Germline V gene data show CDR1 as DFQATT and CDR2 as SNEGSKA (reference sequence). The CDR3 is 15 residues long. Between the trimmed V and J ends, which lost 6 bases and 4 bases, there was a span of 16 bases.

In its sample, this clonotype was seen once. The chain uses TRBV19 and TRBJ1-1; no clear D. With 11 bases removed from V and 2 bases from J, the gap between germline ends came to 12 bases. The CDR3 loop spans 12 amino acids. The germline V gene encodes CDR1 LNHDA and CDR2 SQIVND (reference sequence). CDR3 bases: TGTGCCTCTCGGTGGGTTAACACTGAAGCTTTCTTT. It specifies CASRWVNTEAFF.

The sample holds many counts of this clonotype. The chain employs TRBV28 and TRBJ1-2; tentatively, D is TRBD1 (5 bases). The CDR3 consists of 11 residues. The V and J ends lost 6 bases and 8 bases respectively, with 10 bases between them. Germline CDR1 reads MDHEN; CDR2 reads SYDVKM. The CDR3 loop is CASRPGNGYTF. CDR3 DNA sequence: TGTGCCAGCAGACCAGGGAACGGCTACACCTTC.

The rearrangement joins TRBV14 to TRBJ2-5, with D unclear. The CDR3 sequence is 13 residues long. Germline V gene data show CDR1 as SGHDN and CDR2 as FVKESK. The V gene lost 0 bases and the J gene lost 5 bases, with 7 bases spanning the gap. The CDR3 reads CASSQEIGETQYF. The CDR3 DNA follows: TGTGCCAGCAGCCAAGAAATTGGGGAGACCCAGTACTTC.

The chain recombines TRBV6-5 with TRBJ2-1; D perhaps matches TRBD2 (6 bases). CDR1 is MNHEY, CDR2 SVGAGI, per germline. This CDR3 is 15 amino acids long. The ends were cut back, 4 bases at V and 5 bases at J, with 15 bases in the middle. The CDR3 reads CASSLSGSGNNEQFF. CDR3 nucleotide sequence: TGTGCCAGCAGTTTAAGCGGGTCCGGAAACAATGAGCAGTTCTTC.

The chain is built from TRBV28 and TRBJ2-3; D is perhaps TRBD1 or TRBD2 (6 bases each). The CDR3 loop spans 16 amino acids. Looked up from germline, CDR1 is MDHEN and CDR2 is SYDVKM. The V and J ends lost 2 bases and 0 bases respectively, with 12 bases between them. CDR3 coding DNA: TGTGCCAGCAGTTTACAGGGGAGGATGAGCACAGATACGCAGTATTTT. Its protein is CASSLQGRMSTDTQYF.

The sample holds a few counts of this clonotype. The V and J genes are TRBV5-1 and TRBJ2-7; 7 nucleotides match TRBD2. Trimming took 4 bases from V and 6 from J; bases not matched to a gene: 7. The CDR3 sequence is 13 residues long. CDR1 and CDR2 from the germline V gene are SGHRS and YFSETQ. The CDR3 bases are TGCGCCAGCAGCCTCGGGACTAACCTCGAGCAGTACTTC. As protein: CASSLGTNLEQYF.

Of note for this clonotype: Possible read error: a much larger clone is one base away. This rearrangement joins TRBV6-1 to TRBJ1-1, with D unresolved. The CDR3 consists of 15 residues. V lost 10 bases and J 5 bases, leaving 23 bases between the germline ends. The germline CDR1 and CDR2 sequences are MNHNS and SASEGT. The CDR3 loop is CATTSGIGGRTEAFF. The CDR3 nucleotides are TGTGCCACCACTTCAGGCATTGGCGGCAGAACTGAAGCTTTCTTT.

This chain links TRBV20-1 with TRBJ2-1; 8 bases match TRBD2. With 6 bases clipped from V and 7 bases from J, the junction kept 5 bases outside the gene matches. The length of the CDR3 is 12 residues. Germline V gene sequence: CDR1 DFQATT, CDR2 SNEGSKA (reference sequence). CDR3 nucleotide sequence: TGCAGTGCCCGACTAGCGTGGAATGAGCAGTTCTTC. Its protein is CSARLAWNEQFF.

As to this clonotype: A junction end diverges from the germline sequence, so it may reflect a read error. J is TRBJ1-6 and V is TRBV28; no reliable D call. The germline gives CDR1 MDHEN, CDR2 SYDVKM. The CDR3 is 15 residues long. The CDR3 reads CASSFKVSYNPPLHF. The CDR3 DNA is TGTGCCAGCAGTTTTAAGGTGTCTTATAATCCACCCCTCCACTTT.

This clonotype was picked up many times. This chain uses TRBV10-3 with TRBJ1-2; TRBD1 matches at 7 bases. CDR1 is ENHRY and CDR2 is SYGVKD in the germline V gene. With V trimmed by 10 bases and J by 5 bases, 7 bases remained unmatched. The CDR3 is made up of 12 amino acids. CDR3 nucleotides: TGTGCCACCGACAGGGAAGGGTATGGCTACACCTTC. It translates to CATDREGYGYTF.

This clonotype was seen only a few times. The chain joins TRBV29-1 to TRBJ2-7; tentatively, D is TRBD2 (5 bases). CDR3 length equals 14 residues. The germline V and J ends were trimmed by 5 bases and 6 bases, with 20 bases remaining between them. The V gene's germline CDR1 is SQVTM and CDR2 ANQGSEA. The CDR3 bases are TGCAGCGTTCGCCCCGGGAAGGGATTCGGCGAGCAGTACTTC. Residues: CSVRPGKGFGEQYF.

A few counts support this clonotype. CDR3 DNA: TGCAGTGCTAGCCGCCCGGGACGGGCCAACAATGAGCAGTTCTTC. This sequence encodes CSASRPGRANNEQFF. This chain connects TRBV20-1 to TRBJ2-1; D might be TRBD1 or TRBD2, each matching 5 bases. The CDR3 loop spans 15 amino acids. Germline V gene sequence: CDR1 DFQATT, CDR2 SNEGSKA (reference sequence). The germline V and J ends were trimmed by 3 bases and 5 bases, with 17 bases remaining between them.

This clonotype was seen more than once but under ten times. CDR3: CASSLFTSGNSYEQYF. In nucleotides, the CDR3 is TGTGCCAGCAGCTTGTTTACCAGCGGAAACTCCTACGAGCAGTACTTC. The V gene is TRBV5-6, the J gene TRBJ2-7, with a weak D call TRBD2 (5 bases). CDR1 is SGHDT, CDR2 YYEEEE, per germline. The V end was cut by 1 base, the J end by 0 bases, with 14 bases between. This CDR3 is 16 amino acids long.

This clonotype was observed at least ten times. V usage is TRBV2 and J usage is TRBJ1-2; TRBD1 agrees at 7 bases. The CDR3 is made up of 14 amino acids. CDR1 SNHLY and CDR2 FYNNEI come from the germline V gene. The trim removed 5 bases at V and 4 bases at J, leaving 7 bases unmatched. CDR3 loop: CASSPSDRVYGYTF. The DNA of the CDR3 is TGTGCCAGCAGTCCATCAGACAGGGTCTATGGCTACACCTTC.